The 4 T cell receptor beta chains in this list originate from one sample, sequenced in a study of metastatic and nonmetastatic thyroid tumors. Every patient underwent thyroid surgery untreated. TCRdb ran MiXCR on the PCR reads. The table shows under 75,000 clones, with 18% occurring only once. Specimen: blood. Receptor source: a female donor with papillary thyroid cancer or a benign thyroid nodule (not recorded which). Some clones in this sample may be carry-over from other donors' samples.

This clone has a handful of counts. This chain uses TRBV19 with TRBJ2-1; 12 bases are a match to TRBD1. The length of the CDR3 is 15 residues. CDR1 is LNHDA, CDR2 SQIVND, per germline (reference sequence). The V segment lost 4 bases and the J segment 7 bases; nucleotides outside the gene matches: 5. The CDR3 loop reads CASSRGQGALNEQFF. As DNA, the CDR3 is TGTGCCAGTAGTAGGGGACAGGGGGCTCTAAATGAGCAGTTCTTC.

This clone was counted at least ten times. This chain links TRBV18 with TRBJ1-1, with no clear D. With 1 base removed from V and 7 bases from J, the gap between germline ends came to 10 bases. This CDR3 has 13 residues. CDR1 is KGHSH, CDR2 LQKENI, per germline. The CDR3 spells CASSPLREGEAFF. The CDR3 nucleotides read TGTGCCAGCTCACCACTACGGGAGGGTGAAGCTTTCTTT.

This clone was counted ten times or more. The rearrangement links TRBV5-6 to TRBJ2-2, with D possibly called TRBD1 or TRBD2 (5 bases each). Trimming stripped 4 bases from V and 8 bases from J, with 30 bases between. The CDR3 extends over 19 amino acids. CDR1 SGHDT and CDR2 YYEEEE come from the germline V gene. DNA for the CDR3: TGTGCCAGCAGCCCTGGGGCCGGGGCCGGTTCAACCTTTTTTGGGGAGCTGTTTTTT. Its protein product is CASSPGAGAGSTFFGELFF.

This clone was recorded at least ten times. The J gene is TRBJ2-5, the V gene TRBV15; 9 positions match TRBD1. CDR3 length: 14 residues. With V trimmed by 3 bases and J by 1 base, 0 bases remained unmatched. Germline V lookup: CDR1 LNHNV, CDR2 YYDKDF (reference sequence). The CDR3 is CATSRDRGQETQYF. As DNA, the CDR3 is TGTGCCACCAGCAGGGACAGGGGCCAAGAGACCCAGTACTTC.